Listed below are T cell receptor beta chains from one sample, sequenced in a study of blood T cell repertoires in COVID-19. The data were produced by immunoSEQ multiplex PCR, yet TCRdb's version contains in-frame clones alone and is incomplete. The sample consists of 60,000 to 70,000 clones, 75% to 95% of them appearing once. Sequencing was carried out using peripheral blood. All receptors derive from a human donor with active COVID-19. The donor label of this sample is uncertain. CDR3s leave out the opening cysteine and the closing phenylalanine or tryptophan. Each record gives: clone size, V gene, J gene, D gene, CDR3 protein. D genes are given only for firm matches. Clone sizes are given selectively: once, few, many, or a class where the clone is expanded.

size: .
V: TRBV7-2
J: TRBJ1-5
D: TRBD1
CDR3: ASSEPGGGQPQH

size: .
V: TRBV7-2
J: TRBJ2-2
D: TRBD1
CDR3: ASRPDRGYTGELF

size: .
V: TRBV12-1
J: TRBJ2-7
D: .
CDR3: ASSFDHWTSGTYEQY

size: .
V: TRBV9
J: TRBJ2-3
D: .
CDR3: ASSPSGGDSRTTQY

size: .
V: TRBV7-9
J: TRBJ2-2
D: TRBD2
CDR3: ASSPSGRGNTGELF

size: .
V: TRBV11-3
J: TRBJ2-2
D: .
CDR3: ASSFVRGMGTGELF

size: .
V: TRBV6-2/TRBV6-3
J: TRBJ2-7
D: TRBD1
CDR3: ASSNSGQGDYEQY

size: .
V: TRBV28
J: TRBJ2-5
D: TRBD1
CDR3: ATVSGGQETQY

size: .
V: TRBV6-2/TRBV6-3
J: TRBJ1-6
D: .
CDR3: ASSFPYSPLH

size: .
V: TRBV2
J: TRBJ2-3
D: .
CDR3: ASSEVAGGGTDTQY

size: .
V: TRBV5-1
J: TRBJ1-1
D: TRBD1
CDR3: ASSLLQGDTEAF

size: .
V: TRBV28
J: TRBJ2-6
D: TRBD1
CDR3: ASGTGGLQANVLT

size: .
V: TRBV28
J: TRBJ1-4
D: .
CDR3: ASSSQGRVREKLF

size: .
V: TRBV18
J: TRBJ2-7
D: .
CDR3: ASSPRTSYEQY

size: .
V: TRBV5-6
J: TRBJ2-1
D: .
CDR3: ASSPRWGDYNEQF

size: .
V: TRBV28
J: TRBJ2-7
D: TRBD2
CDR3: ASSPGLAPLYEQY

size: .
V: TRBV4-2
J: TRBJ2-5
D: TRBD2
CDR3: ASSQLLAGGETQY

size: .
V: TRBV27
J: TRBJ2-3
D: TRBD1
CDR3: ASSFPGQGTDTQY

size: .
V: TRBV2
J: TRBJ2-2
D: TRBD1
CDR3: ASMRQGANTGELF

size: .
V: TRBV18
J: TRBJ1-1
D: TRBD1
CDR3: ASSPITGVGTEAF

size: .
V: TRBV7-2
J: TRBJ1-2
D: .
CDR3: ASSKGGAGYT

size: .
V: TRBV6-5
J: TRBJ2-7
D: TRBD1
CDR3: ASSSQGIGTYEQY

size: .
V: TRBV6-5
J: TRBJ1-1
D: .
CDR3: ASSDKLNTEAF

size: .
V: TRBV4-3
J: TRBJ1-2
D: .
CDR3: ASSQEAGLRGYT

size: .
V: TRBV6-2/TRBV6-3
J: TRBJ2-5
D: .
CDR3: ASSYTGQETQY

size: once
V: TRBV2
J: TRBJ2-7
D: .
CDR3: ASSRRHEQY

size: few
V: TRBV4-1
J: TRBJ2-7
D: .
CDR3: ASSRRGSGSYEQY

size: .
V: TRBV28
J: TRBJ2-4
D: .
CDR3: ASSAPGTFKNIQY

size: .
V: TRBV27
J: TRBJ2-7
D: .
CDR3: ASSPIWKGRAYEQY

size: .
V: TRBV28
J: TRBJ2-7
D: .
CDR3: ASSPGHASSYEQY

size: once
V: TRBV24-1
J: TRBJ2-3
D: TRBD1
CDR3: ATSETGQGYPDTQY

size: .
V: TRBV27
J: TRBJ2-7
D: TRBD2
CDR3: ASSTSGPGGEQY

size: .
V: TRBV20-1
J: TRBJ2-1
D: TRBD2
CDR3: SASPPSGRNNEQF

size: .
V: TRBV5-4
J: TRBJ1-3
D: TRBD1
CDR3: ASSPFGQGMGGNTIY

size: .
V: TRBV10-2
J: TRBJ2-7
D: .
CDR3: ASMQGGYEQY

size: .
V: TRBV12-3/TRBV12-4
J: TRBJ2-1
D: .
CDR3: ASKGDKRGEQF

size: .
V: TRBV7-2
J: TRBJ2-7
D: .
CDR3: ASSLGQDYEQY

size: .
V: TRBV6-2/TRBV6-3
J: TRBJ1-1
D: TRBD1
CDR3: ASSSTTGRNTEAF

size: .
V: TRBV5-1
J: TRBJ2-1
D: .
CDR3: ASSLGGGSSYNEQF

size: .
V: TRBV19
J: TRBJ2-7
D: .
CDR3: ASSTDTEQY

size: .
V: TRBV15
J: TRBJ2-1
D: .
CDR3: ATSEDINSYNEQF

size: .
V: TRBV18
J: TRBJ1-1
D: .
CDR3: ASSRGQNGYTEAF

size: few
V: TRBV3-1/TRBV3-2
J: TRBJ1-4
D: .
CDR3: ASSAGGDYNEKLF

size: .
V: TRBV19
J: TRBJ2-7
D: .
CDR3: ASSPGQYYEQY

size: .
V: TRBV28
J: TRBJ1-4
D: TRBD1
CDR3: ASSTTGTGPEKLF

size: .
V: TRBV5-1
J: TRBJ2-7
D: TRBD1
CDR3: ASSLGGQGVREQY

size: .
V: TRBV5-4
J: TRBJ2-7
D: TRBD2
CDR3: ASSLGVGREVNEQY

size: .
V: TRBV9
J: TRBJ2-2
D: .
CDR3: ASSVVGEWTGELF

size: .
V: TRBV4-1
J: TRBJ1-1
D: TRBD1
CDR3: ASSSIGQGMDTEAF

size: .
V: TRBV27
J: TRBJ2-7
D: .
CDR3: ASSWVAGDYEQY

size: .
V: TRBV4-3
J: TRBJ1-5
D: TRBD1
CDR3: ASSQSSGQLNQPQH

size: .
V: TRBV6-5
J: TRBJ2-1
D: TRBD2
CDR3: ANSGMLGNEQF

size: .
V: TRBV28
J: TRBJ2-7
D: TRBD2
CDR3: ASRTSGSHYEQY

size: .
V: TRBV4-1
J: TRBJ1-4
D: TRBD1
CDR3: ASSLADRGRKLF

size: once
V: TRBV24-1
J: TRBJ2-5
D: TRBD1
CDR3: ATSDPTGKTQY

size: few
V: TRBV10-1
J: TRBJ2-7
D: TRBD1
CDR3: ASSNRDRGEQY

size: once
V: TRBV5-1
J: TRBJ2-5
D: .
CDR3: ASQTGVAETQY

size: .
V: TRBV6-2/TRBV6-3
J: TRBJ1-3
D: .
CDR3: ASSWPNSGNTIY